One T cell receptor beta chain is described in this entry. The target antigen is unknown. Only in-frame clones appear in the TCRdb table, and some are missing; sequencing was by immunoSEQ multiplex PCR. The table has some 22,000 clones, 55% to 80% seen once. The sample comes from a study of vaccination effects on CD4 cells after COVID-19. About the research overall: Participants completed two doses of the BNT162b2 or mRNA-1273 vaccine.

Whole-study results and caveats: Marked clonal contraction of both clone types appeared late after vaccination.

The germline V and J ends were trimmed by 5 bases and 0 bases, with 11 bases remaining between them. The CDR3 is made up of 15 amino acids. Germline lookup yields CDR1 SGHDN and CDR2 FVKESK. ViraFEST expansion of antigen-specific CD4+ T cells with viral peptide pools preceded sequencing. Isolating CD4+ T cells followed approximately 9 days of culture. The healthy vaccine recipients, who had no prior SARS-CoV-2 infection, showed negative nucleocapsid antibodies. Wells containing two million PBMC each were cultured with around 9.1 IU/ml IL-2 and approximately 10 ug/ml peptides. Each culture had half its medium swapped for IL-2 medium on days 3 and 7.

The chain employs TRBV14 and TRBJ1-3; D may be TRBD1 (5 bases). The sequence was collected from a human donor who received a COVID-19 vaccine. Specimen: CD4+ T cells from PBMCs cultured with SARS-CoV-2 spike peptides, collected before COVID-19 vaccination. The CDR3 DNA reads TGTGCCAGCAGCGAGTGGACATTCTCTGGAAACACCATATATTTT. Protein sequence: CASSEWTFSGNTIYF.